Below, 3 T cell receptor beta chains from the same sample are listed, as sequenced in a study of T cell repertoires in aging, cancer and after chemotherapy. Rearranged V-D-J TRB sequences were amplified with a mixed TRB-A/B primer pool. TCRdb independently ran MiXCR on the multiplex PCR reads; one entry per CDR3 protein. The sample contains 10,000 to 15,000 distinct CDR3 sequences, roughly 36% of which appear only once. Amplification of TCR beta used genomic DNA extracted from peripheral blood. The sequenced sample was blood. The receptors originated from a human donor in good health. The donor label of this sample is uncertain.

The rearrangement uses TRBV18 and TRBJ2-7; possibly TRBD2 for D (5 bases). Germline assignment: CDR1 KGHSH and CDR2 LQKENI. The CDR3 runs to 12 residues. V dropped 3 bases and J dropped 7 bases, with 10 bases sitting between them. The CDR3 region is CASSPTPGEQYF. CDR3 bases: TGTGCCAGCTCACCGACCCCGGGAGAGCAGTACTTC.

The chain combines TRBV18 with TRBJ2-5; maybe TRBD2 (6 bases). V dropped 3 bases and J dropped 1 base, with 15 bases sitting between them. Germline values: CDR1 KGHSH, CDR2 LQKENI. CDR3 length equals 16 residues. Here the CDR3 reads CASSPGNGGVQETQYF. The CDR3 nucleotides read TGTGCCAGCTCACCCGGGAACGGAGGGGTCCAAGAGACCCAGTACTTC.

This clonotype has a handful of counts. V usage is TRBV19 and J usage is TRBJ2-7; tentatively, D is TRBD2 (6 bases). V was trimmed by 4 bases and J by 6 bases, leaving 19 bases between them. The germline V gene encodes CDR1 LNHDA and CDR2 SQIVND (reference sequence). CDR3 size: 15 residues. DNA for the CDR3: TGTGCCAGTAGTAATCAGGGAGGAACTAGTCTCGAGCAGTACTTC. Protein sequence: CASSNQGGTSLEQYF. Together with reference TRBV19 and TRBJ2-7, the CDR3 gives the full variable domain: DGGITQSPKYLFRKEGQNVTLSCEQNLNHDAMYWYRQDPGQGLRLIYYSQIVNDFQKGDIAEGYSVSREKKESFPLTVTSAQKNPTAFYLCASSNQGGTSLEQYFGPGTRLTVT.